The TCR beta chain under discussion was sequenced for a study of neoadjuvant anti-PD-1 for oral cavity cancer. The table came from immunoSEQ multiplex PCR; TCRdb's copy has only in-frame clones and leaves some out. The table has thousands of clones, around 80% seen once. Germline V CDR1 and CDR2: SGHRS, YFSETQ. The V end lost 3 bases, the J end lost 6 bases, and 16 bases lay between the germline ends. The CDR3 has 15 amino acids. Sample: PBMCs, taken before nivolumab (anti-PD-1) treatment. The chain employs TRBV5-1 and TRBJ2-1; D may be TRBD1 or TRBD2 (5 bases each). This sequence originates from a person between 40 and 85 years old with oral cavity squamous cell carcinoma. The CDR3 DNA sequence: TGCGCCAGCAGCTGGGACGGTGCGTCGGGCAATGAGCAGTTCTTC. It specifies CASSWDGASGNEQFF.